The 18 T cell receptor beta chains reported below all come from one sample, sequenced in a study of cytomegalovirus exposure and HLA in healthy donors. Amplification used 60 Vbeta primers and 13 Jbeta primers. Assay: immunoSEQ multiplex PCR; the TCRdb copy retains only in-frame clones and omits some. Here the sample spans more than 80,000 clones, approximately 64% being singletons. Sequenced sample: PBMCs. The receptors were gathered from a man between 60 and 75 years old in good health and CMV-seronegative.

V usage is TRBV6-6 and J usage is TRBJ1-1, with TRBD1 matching over 8 bases. Per the germline V gene, CDR1 is MNHNY and CDR2 is SVGAGI (reference sequence). V shed 6 bases, J shed 11 bases, and the junction held 14 bases outside the gene matches. The CDR3 consists of 14 residues. This CDR3 reads CASREPRDRSLAFF. DNA of the CDR3: TGTGCCAGCAGAGAGCCCCGGGACAGGTCTCTGGCTTTCTTT.

This chain joins TRBV30 and TRBJ1-1; TRBD1 agrees at 11 bases. Trimming took 2 bases from V and 4 from J; bases not matched to a gene: 6. Per germline, CDR1 GTSNPN and CDR2 SVGIG (reference sequence). This CDR3 spans 15 amino acids. CDR3 coding DNA: TGTGCCTGGAGTAAACCGGGACAGGGGGGCACTGAAGCTTTCTTT. It translates to CAWSKPGQGGTEAFF.

The chain couples TRBV6-5 to TRBJ2-2, with a possible D match to TRBD2 (5 bases). CDR1 and CDR2 (germline): MNHEY, SVGAGI. V lost 0 bases to trimming and J lost 7 bases, with 15 bases between them. This CDR3 comprises 16 residues. The CDR3 nucleotides are TGTGCCAGCAGTTACTCGATAAGCGGAGCAATCGGGGAGCTGTTTTTT. Translating gives CASSYSISGAIGELFF.

The chain links TRBV6-1 to TRBJ1-6, with TRBD1 as a possible D gene (5 bases). Germline CDR1 reads MNHNS; CDR2 reads SASEGT. The CDR3 is 13 residues long. Trimming took off 7 bases at V and 7 bases at J, with 11 bases between the two ends. The DNA for the CDR3 is TGTGCCAGCACGGTCGGGGGGAATTCACCCCTCCACTTT. Residues: CASTVGGNSPLHF.

This clone has just a few counts. The V call is TRBV27, the J call TRBJ2-4, with a tentative D call TRBD1 (5 bases). Trimming took off 3 bases at V and 0 bases at J, with 12 bases between the two ends. From germline, CDR1 is MNHEY and CDR2 SMNVEV (reference sequence). The CDR3 is 16 residues long. In nucleotides, the CDR3 is TGTGCCAGCAGTTTGACAGAGATTCTAGCCAAAAACATTCAGTACTTC. It codes for CASSLTEILAKNIQYF.

This clone turned up a few times. The V gene is TRBV5-1, the J gene TRBJ2-3; 11 bases align to TRBD1. Germline CDR1 is SGHRS and CDR2 is YFSETQ. Trimming removed 4 bases from V and 6 bases from J; junction bases left unmatched: 7. CDR3 length: 15 residues. In nucleotides, the CDR3 is TGCGCCAGCAGCGCAGGACAGGGGGCGGGCGATACGCAGTATTTT. Residues: CASSAGQGAGDTQYF.

The chain links TRBV5-6 to TRBJ2-5; D may be TRBD2 (6 bases). CDR1 and CDR2 from the germline V gene are SGHDT and YYEEEE. The CDR3 has 13 residues. The V end was cut by 4 bases, the J end by 3 bases, with 10 bases between. The CDR3, as DNA: TGTGCCAGCAGCGGGTCGGGGGAAGAGACCCAGTACTTC. As protein: CASSGSGEETQYF.

In DNA form, the CDR3 reads TGCGCCAGCGGTAGGGGGGGGCGCGGAGAGACCCAGTACTTC. This encodes CASGRGGRGETQYF. The chain has TRBV10-1 and TRBJ2-5; D possibly corresponds to TRBD2 (7 bases). Germline CDR1 and CDR2: WNHNN and SYGVQD (reference sequence). The V end was cut by 8 bases, the J end by 4 bases, with 17 bases between. The CDR3 sequence is 14 residues long.

This clone was detected once. The V gene is TRBV19, the J gene TRBJ1-3; tentatively, D is TRBD1 (6 bases). Per the germline V gene, CDR1 is LNHDA and CDR2 is SQIVND (reference sequence). This CDR3 is built from 20 residues. The V end lost 7 bases, the J end lost 0 bases, and 28 bases lay between the germline ends. The CDR3 nucleotides are TGTGCCAGTACCCGTCAGTCGGGACACGTCGGTGGATTCTCTGGAAACACCATATATTTT. This sequence encodes CASTRQSGHVGGFSGNTIYF.

The V gene is TRBV5-1, the J gene TRBJ2-5; the match to TRBD2 covers 8 bases. V shed 0 bases and J 0 bases; nucleotides not matched to a gene: 13. Germline CDR1 and CDR2: SGHRS and YFSETQ. CDR3 length: 19 residues. The CDR3 sequence: CASSLGGTSSPRYQETQYF. The CDR3 nucleotides read TGCGCCAGCAGCTTGGGTGGGACTAGTAGCCCCAGGTACCAAGAGACCCAGTACTTC.

The table lists this clone with a count of one. V and J are TRBV29-1 and TRBJ2-1; 10 bases align to TRBD1. Germline-derived CDR1 and CDR2 are SQVTM and ANQGSEA. The trim removed 4 bases at V and 6 bases at J, leaving 6 bases unmatched. This CDR3 region has 14 residues. CDR3 residues: CSVGRQGAGNEQFF. DNA of the CDR3: TGCAGCGTTGGTAGACAGGGGGCGGGCAATGAGCAGTTCTTC.

This chain joins TRBV7-2 and TRBJ2-2; 9 bases agree with TRBD2. The CDR3 runs to 18 residues. The V gene end was trimmed by 1 base and the J gene end by 8 bases; junction bases not matched to a gene: 14. The germline gives CDR1 SGHTA, CDR2 FQGNSA. The CDR3 DNA reads as TGTGCCAGCAGCTTAGTTCTGCGGGAGGGCTTCCGGGGGGGGGAGCTGTTTTTT. It yields the protein CASSLVLREGFRGGELFF.

There are a few counts of this clone. V usage is TRBV19 and J usage is TRBJ1-2; perhaps TRBD1 as D (6 bases). The CDR3 runs to 13 residues. Looked up from germline, CDR1 is LNHDA and CDR2 is SQIVND (reference sequence). Between the trimmed V and J ends, which lost 8 bases and 6 bases, there was a span of 16 bases. The chain's CDR3 is CASRGQGMNGYTF. The CDR3 coding sequence is TGTGCCAGTCGGGGACAAGGAATGAATGGCTACACCTTC. The full variable domain, its missing parts supplied by reference TRBV19 and TRBJ1-2, is DGGITQSPKYLFRKEGQNVTLSCEQNLNHDAMYWYRQDPGQGLRLIYYSQIVNDFQKGDIAEGYSVSREKKESFPLTVTSAQKNPTAFYLCASRGQGMNGYTFGSGTRLTVV.

The J gene is TRBJ2-3, the V gene TRBV5-1; TRBD2 matches at 11 bases. V was clipped by 7 bases and J by 2 bases; unmatched bases: 6. Germline CDR1 and CDR2: SGHRS and YFSETQ. The CDR3 consists of 15 residues. The CDR3 loop is CASGYSGRATDTQYF. Here the CDR3 DNA reads TGCGCCAGCGGTTATAGCGGGAGGGCCACAGATACGCAGTATTTT. The variable domain in full, with the rest retrieved from reference TRBV5-1 and TRBJ2-3, is KAGVTQTPRYLIKTRGQQVTLSCSPISGHRSVSWYQQTPGQGLQFLFEYFSETQRNKGNFPGRFSGRQFSNSRSEMNVSTLELGDSALYLCASGYSGRATDTQYFGPGTRLTVL.

The rearrangement uses TRBV6-5 and TRBJ1-3; a weak D match, TRBD1 (6 bases). Germline CDR1 reads MNHEY; CDR2 reads SVGAGI. The CDR3 is 13 amino acids. Trimming cost V 7 bases and J 8 bases, with 15 bases left between them. Here the CDR3 DNA reads TGTGCCAGCATAGACAGGATGACGGACACCATATATTTT. It translates to CASIDRMTDTIYF.

This chain links TRBV7-3 with TRBJ2-2; 8 positions match TRBD2. The junction had 7 bases not matched to a gene; V was cut back by 3 bases and J by 4 bases. This CDR3 is built from 16 residues. Germline assignment: CDR1 SGHTA and CDR2 FQGTGA. CDR3 in amino acids: CASSFDGRAGTGELFF. The CDR3, as DNA: TGTGCCAGCAGCTTCGACGGGAGGGCCGGCACCGGGGAGCTGTTTTTT.

In regard to this clone: Germline is not matched at one junction end, which may reflect a read error. The chain recombines TRBV6-6 with TRBJ1-2; TRBD1 aligns across 8 bases. Germline CDR1 reads MNHNY; CDR2 reads SVGAGI (reference sequence). The CDR3 length is 15 residues. CDR3 loop: CASSGAQGQDYGYTF. For the CDR3, the DNA is TGCGCCAGCAGTGGAGCGCAGGGACAGGACTATGGCTACACCTTC.

The chain combines TRBV28 with TRBJ2-2; TRBD1 agrees at 7 bases. This CDR3 is 14 amino acids long. V shed 4 bases, J shed 3 bases, and the junction held 2 bases outside the gene matches. Germline V gene lookup returns CDR1 MDHEN and CDR2 SYDVKM. Here the CDR3 reads CASSSGQYTGELFF. The CDR3 DNA is TGTGCCAGCAGTTCGGGACAGTACACCGGGGAGCTGTTTTTT.